This T cell receptor (beta chain) appears in the sequencing data of a study of T-cell memory formation after mild COVID-19. Study in general: TCR clusters were mostly donor specific.

This CDR3 comprises 14 residues. Per the germline V gene, CDR1 is LNHNV and CDR2 is YYDKDF (reference sequence). Between the trimmed V and J ends, which lost 2 bases and 2 bases, there was a span of 7 bases. Each CDR3 protein gets one entry after TCRdb re-called the 5' RACE reads with MiXCR. This sample has a few hundred thousand distinct CDR3 sequences, with under 30% found just once. The sample comprised PBMCs or a T cell subset sorted from them (not recorded which). The rearrangement links TRBV15 to TRBJ1-5; D uncertain. The receptor's source is an adult woman who had mild COVID-19 (a few samples of this study predate the infection). Cell type and time point are not known. The CDR3 DNA follows: TGTGCCACCAGCAGATCAGGTGGCAATCAGCCCCAGCATTTT. Translated: CATSRSGGNQPQHF.